This entry lists 29 T cell receptor beta chains sequenced from one sample in a study of OX40 agonist ivuxolimab in advanced cancers. The method was immunoSEQ multiplex PCR; TCRdb's version includes in-frame clones alone and lacks a portion of them. This sample yields about 73,000 clones, of which approximately 91% are seen a single time; 0.78% belongs to the top ten. The specimen was CD4+ or CD8+ T cells sorted from blood, collected in a trial of the OX40 agonist ivuxolimab. These receptor sequences come from an adult with an advanced solid tumor such as melanoma, head and neck, liver or kidney cancer.

The genes are TRBV11-2 and TRBJ1-5, with D possibly matching TRBD1 (6 bases). Looked up from germline, CDR1 is SGHAT and CDR2 is FQNNGV. The V gene lost 2 bases and the J gene lost 7 bases, with 12 bases spanning the gap. The length of the CDR3 is 14 residues. The CDR3 region has the DNA TGTGCCAGCAGCTTAAACAGGGTTGGACAGCCCCAGCATTTT. Protein: CASSLNRVGQPQHF.

V is TRBV7-9 and J is TRBJ1-2; no clear D. The CDR3 sequence is 13 residues long. Trimming took off 6 bases at V and 7 bases at J, with 15 bases between the two ends. Germline loops: CDR1 SEHNR, CDR2 FQNEAQ (reference sequence). CDR3 in DNA: TGTGCCAGCAGGGCGGACTTGGAGGGTGGCTACACCTTC. This gives the protein CASRADLEGGYTF. Combining the CDR3 with reference TRBV7-9 and TRBJ1-2 gives the whole variable domain DTGVSQNPRHKITKRGQNVTFRCDPISEHNRLYWYRQTLGQGPEFLTYFQNEAQLEKSRLLSDRFSAERPKGSFSTLEIQRTEQGDSAMYLCASRADLEGGYTFGSGTRLTVV.

V and J are TRBV28 and TRBJ2-2; 7 nucleotides match TRBD1. With V trimmed by 2 bases and J by 3 bases, 6 bases remained unmatched. The CDR3 consists of 16 residues. Germline V gene sequence: CDR1 MDHEN, CDR2 SYDVKM. CDR3 amino acids: CASSLEGAQYTGELFF. The CDR3 bases are TGTGCCAGCAGTTTAGAGGGGGCTCAATACACCGGGGAGCTGTTTTTT.

The CDR3 coding sequence is TGTGCCAGCAGTGTTGAAGCGGGGGTGTCCGGGGAGCTGTTTTTT. Translation: CASSVEAGVSGELFF. The rearrangement links TRBV6-4 to TRBJ2-2; TRBD2 aligns across 8 bases. V was pared by 4 bases and J by 6 bases, with 7 bases of the junction left unmatched. This CDR3 contains 15 residues. Per germline, CDR1 MRHNA and CDR2 SNTAGT.

This clone appeared once. The junction shows a germline mismatch at one end, possibly a read error. The chain combines TRBV7-7 with TRBJ2-5; D perhaps matches TRBD2 (5 bases). This CDR3 has 15 residues. Germline V gene sequence: CDR1 SSHAT, CDR2 FNYEAQ (reference sequence). CDR3 DNA sequence: TGTGCTAGCAGCTTCAACGGCGGAGAGGGAGAGACCCAGTACTTC. Its protein is CASSFNGGEGETQYF.

This chain connects TRBV28 to TRBJ1-2, with D possibly being TRBD1 (5 bases). Looked up from germline, CDR1 is MDHEN and CDR2 is SYDVKM. This CDR3 comprises 12 residues. Trimming cost V 5 bases and J 9 bases, with 13 bases left between them. The CDR3 sequence is CASSPGDRRYTF. The CDR3 DNA follows: TGTGCCAGCAGTCCCGGGGACCGTCGCTACACCTTC.

This chain uses TRBV7-8 with TRBJ1-5; D unclear. The V end was cut by 3 bases, the J end by 5 bases, with 8 bases between. The CDR3 consists of 13 residues. Germline V gene data show CDR1 as SGHVS and CDR2 as FQNEAQ. The CDR3 loop reads CASSFQEHQPQHF. Written as DNA, the CDR3 is TGTGCCAGCAGCTTCCAGGAGCATCAGCCCCAGCATTTT.

The chain employs TRBV11-2 and TRBJ1-1, with 8 bases lining up with TRBD1. CDR1 is SGHAT and CDR2 is FQNNGV in the germline V gene. This CDR3 spans 15 amino acids. J lost 4 bases, V lost 2 bases, and 6 bases had no gene match. The CDR3 is CASSLLDRDGTEAFF. The CDR3 nucleotides read TGTGCCAGCAGCTTATTGGACAGGGACGGCACTGAAGCTTTCTTT.

The chain employs TRBV20-1 and TRBJ1-5, with D hard to call. Per germline, CDR1 DFQATT and CDR2 SNEGSKA (reference sequence). Trimming took 6 bases from V and 8 from J, leaving 11 bases between them. This CDR3 is built from 11 residues. CDR3 loop: CSALSAEPQHF. CDR3 in DNA: TGCAGTGCCCTCTCAGCAGAGCCCCAGCATTTT.

The gene calls are TRBV11-2 and TRBJ1-6; no reliable D call. This CDR3 spans 15 amino acids. Germline assignment: CDR1 SGHAT and CDR2 FQNNGV. Deletions cut 5 bases from V and 9 bases from J, with 17 bases between. The CDR3 protein is CASSPPSGRSSPLHF. The CDR3 DNA is TGTGCCAGCAGCCCCCCATCGGGGAGGAGTTCACCCCTCCACTTT. Full variable domain (outside the CDR3, taken from reference TRBV11-2 and TRBJ1-6): EAGVAQSPRYKIIEKRQSVAFWCNPISGHATLYWYQQILGQGPKLLIQFQNNGVVDDSQLPKDRFSAERLKGVDSTLKIQPAKLEDSAVYLCASSPPSGRSSPLHFGNGTRLTVT.

The chain combines TRBV5-1 with TRBJ1-6; 9 nucleotides match TRBD1. V was clipped by 5 bases and J by 9 bases; unmatched bases: 9. CDR1 and CDR2 from the germline V gene are SGHRS and YFSETQ. The CDR3 sequence is 15 residues long. The DNA for the CDR3 is TGCGCCAGCAGTCCAGGACAGGGGCAATTTTCACCCCTCCACTTT. Translated, it gives CASSPGQGQFSPLHF.

V is TRBV5-4 and J is TRBJ2-3; the match to TRBD1 covers 7 bases. The junction had 3 bases not matched to a gene; V was cut back by 3 bases and J by 2 bases. Germline V gives CDR1 SGHNT, CDR2 YYREEE (reference sequence). The CDR3 consists of 14 residues. The CDR3 loop is CASSSTGATDTQYF. The CDR3 DNA reads TGTGCCAGCAGCTCTACAGGGGCCACAGATACGCAGTATTTT.

The chain joins TRBV5-4 to TRBJ2-1; 9 bases map to TRBD2. This CDR3 has 15 residues. V was pared by 4 bases and J by 8 bases, with 10 bases of the junction left unmatched. Germline V gives CDR1 SGHNT, CDR2 YYREEE (reference sequence). As DNA, the CDR3 is TGTGCCAGCAGCCTAGCGGGGCCATCTTCCTATGAGCAGTTCTTC. Protein product: CASSLAGPSSYEQFF. The variable domain in full, with the rest retrieved from reference TRBV5-4 and TRBJ2-1, is ETGVTQSPTHLIKTRGQQVTLRCSSQSGHNTVSWYQQALGQGPQFIFQYYREEENGRGNFPPRFSGLQFPNYSSELNVNALELDDSALYLCASSLAGPSSYEQFFGPGTRLTVL.

A remark on this clone: Relative to the germline gene, one junction end is altered; a read error may explain this. This chain uses TRBV7-7 with TRBJ1-1; TRBD1 matches at 12 bases. The CDR3 contains 16 residues. The germline V gene encodes CDR1 SSHAT and CDR2 FNYEAQ (reference sequence). CDR3 loop: CASRGTGGLVNTEAFF. DNA of the CDR3: TGTGCTAGCAGAGGGACAGGGGGCTTAGTGAACACTGAAGCTTTCTTT. The complete variable domain, with remaining parts taken from reference TRBV7-7 and TRBJ1-1, reads GAGVSQSPRYKVTKRGQDVTLRCDPISSHATLYWYQQALGQGPEFLTYFNYEAQPDKSGLPSDRFSAERPEGSISTLTIQRTEQRDSAMYRCASRGTGGLVNTEAFFGQGTRLTVV.

The chain uses TRBV7-8 and TRBJ2-3, with D hard to call. Deletions cut 2 bases from V and 3 bases from J, with 12 bases between. Looked up from germline, CDR1 is SGHVS and CDR2 is FQNEAQ. The length of the CDR3 is 15 residues. For the CDR3, the DNA is TGTGCCAGCAGCTTATCTTTTTTTCTGACAGATACGCAGTATTTT. Protein sequence: CASSLSFFLTDTQYF.

V gene TRBV4-2 combines with J gene TRBJ2-1; TRBD1 matches 7 bases. CDR3 length: 15 amino acids. Germline V gene data show CDR1 as LGHNA and CDR2 as YNFKEQ. V lost 4 bases and J lost 6; bases outside the gene matches: 9. CDR3 nucleotides: TGTGCCAGCAGCCTCGGACAGGCCGGTGGCAATGAGCAGTTCTTC. This sequence encodes CASSLGQAGGNEQFF.

The V and J genes are TRBV7-9 and TRBJ1-6; D is unclear. This CDR3 has 14 residues. Germline CDR1 and CDR2: SEHNR and FQNEAQ (reference sequence). Trimming removed 1 base from V and 7 bases from J, with 8 bases in between. In DNA form, the CDR3 reads TGTGCCAGCAGCTTAGTCCGGTTCAATTCACCCCTCCACTTT. Amino acid sequence: CASSLVRFNSPLHF.

The chain is built from TRBV14 and TRBJ2-2; D is uncertain. Trimming stripped 1 base from V and 13 bases from J, with 13 bases between. CDR1 is SGHDN, CDR2 FVKESK, per germline. The CDR3 totals 13 residues. This CDR3 is CASSQGGTRGLFF. The CDR3 bases are TGTGCCAGCAGCCAAGGGGGTACCCGTGGGCTGTTTTTT.

The CDR3 region is CATSGQGDTQYF. CDR3 DNA: TGTGCCACCAGCGGACAGGGTGATACGCAGTATTTT. V and J are TRBV15 and TRBJ2-3; 8 positions match TRBD1. This CDR3 contains 12 residues. Germline CDR1 and CDR2: LNHNV and YYDKDF (reference sequence). V trimming: 5 bases; J trimming: 6 bases; junction bases outside the gene matches: 1. The entire variable domain, with the rest obtained from reference TRBV15 and TRBJ2-3, is as follows: DAMVIQNPRYQVTQFGKPVTLSCSQTLNHNVMYWYQQKSSQAPKLLFHYYDKDFNNEADTPDNFQSRRPNTSFCFLDIRSPGLGDTAMYLCATSGQGDTQYFGPGTRLTVL.

The chain employs TRBV5-1 and TRBJ2-7; weak D call: TRBD1 (6 bases). V was clipped by 1 base and J by 5 bases, with 7 bases between them. This CDR3 has 12 amino acids. The germline V gene has CDR1 SGHRS and CDR2 YFSETQ. In nucleotides, the CDR3 is TGCGCCAGCAGCTTGACAGGGAACGAGCAGTACTTC. This gives the protein CASSLTGNEQYF.

The chain combines TRBV11-2 with TRBJ2-5; D uncertain. Between the trimmed V and J ends, which lost 1 base and 1 base, there was a span of 10 bases. The CDR3 is made up of 15 amino acids. Germline-derived CDR1 and CDR2 are SGHAT and FQNNGV. DNA for the CDR3: TGTGCCAGCAGCTTAGTTATGGGCTTCCAAGAGACCCAGTACTTC. Translated, it gives CASSLVMGFQETQYF.

This clone was counted only a few times. This chain links TRBV5-1 with TRBJ1-2; D perhaps matches TRBD1 (5 bases). Trimming shortened V by 2 bases and J by 6 bases, and 8 bases separated the two germline ends. The CDR3 is 12 amino acids. Germline assignment: CDR1 SGHRS and CDR2 YFSETQ. DNA for the CDR3: TGCGCCAGCAGCTTTCAGGGTGATGGCTACACCTTC. This codes for CASSFQGDGYTF.

The chain combines TRBV5-1 with TRBJ2-3, with D perhaps TRBD2 (5 bases). Looked up from germline, CDR1 is SGHRS and CDR2 is YFSETQ. The CDR3 length is 15 residues. V lost 4 bases and J 0 bases, leaving 12 bases between the germline ends. The CDR3 sequence: CASSREAASTDTQYF. For the CDR3, the DNA is TGCGCCAGCAGCCGAGAAGCGGCTAGCACAGATACGCAGTATTTT. Looking up the rest from reference TRBV5-1 and TRBJ2-3 gives the full variable domain: KAGVTQTPRYLIKTRGQQVTLSCSPISGHRSVSWYQQTPGQGLQFLFEYFSETQRNKGNFPGRFSGRQFSNSRSEMNVSTLELGDSALYLCASSREAASTDTQYFGPGTRLTVL.

The J gene is TRBJ2-6, the V gene TRBV7-8; 11 bases match TRBD1. V lost 5 bases, J lost 0 bases, and 6 bases stayed unmatched. The germline V gene has CDR1 SGHVS and CDR2 FQNEAQ. This CDR3 contains 18 residues. CDR3 residues: CASSPRGQGDSGANVLTF. The CDR3 coding sequence is TGTGCCAGCAGCCCCCGGGGACAGGGGGACTCTGGGGCCAACGTCCTGACTTTC.

The chain is built from TRBV5-1 and TRBJ2-2; possible D gene TRBD2, 6 bases. This CDR3 has 17 residues. Trimming took 3 bases from V and 6 from J, leaving 21 bases between them. Germline assignment: CDR1 SGHRS and CDR2 YFSETQ. DNA of the CDR3: TGCGCCAGCAGCTCCACTCCGGGAGAAGAGAGAGCCGGGGAGCTGTTTTTT. Translation: CASSSTPGEERAGELFF.

The chain employs TRBV9 and TRBJ1-3; D is unresolved. V lost 3 bases, J lost 0 bases, and 16 bases lay in between. CDR1 and CDR2 (germline): SGDLS, YYNGEE. This CDR3 is built from 17 residues. CDR3 amino acids: CASSGQVDAYSGNTIYF. DNA of the CDR3: TGTGCCAGCAGCGGCCAAGTCGACGCGTACTCTGGAAACACCATATATTTT.

This chain connects TRBV5-4 to TRBJ2-1, with D tentatively TRBD2 (5 bases). This CDR3 spans 14 amino acids. The V gene lost 4 bases and the J gene lost 3 bases, with 11 bases spanning the gap. Per germline, CDR1 SGHNT and CDR2 YYREEE (reference sequence). The CDR3 sequence: CASSGNSDYNEQFF. The CDR3 DNA is TGTGCCAGCAGCGGGAATAGCGACTACAATGAGCAGTTCTTC.

The chain joins TRBV6-5 to TRBJ1-1; no definite D call. Germline assignment: CDR1 MNHEY and CDR2 SVGAGI. CDR3 size: 15 residues. The V end was cut by 4 bases, the J end by 0 bases, with 12 bases between. The CDR3 DNA is TGTGCCAGCAGTTCCTACGACACCTTGAACACTGAAGCTTTCTTT. Amino acid sequence: CASSSYDTLNTEAFF.

The chain recombines TRBV10-3 with TRBJ1-2; 9 bases are a match to TRBD1. Losses at the gene ends were 5 bases for V and 7 bases for J; bases not matched to a gene: 8. CDR3 length: 14 residues. Germline V CDR1 and CDR2: ENHRY, SYGVKD. The CDR3 here is CAISSGQGVVGYTF. In nucleotides, the CDR3 is TGTGCCATCAGTTCGGGACAGGGAGTGGTTGGCTACACCTTC.